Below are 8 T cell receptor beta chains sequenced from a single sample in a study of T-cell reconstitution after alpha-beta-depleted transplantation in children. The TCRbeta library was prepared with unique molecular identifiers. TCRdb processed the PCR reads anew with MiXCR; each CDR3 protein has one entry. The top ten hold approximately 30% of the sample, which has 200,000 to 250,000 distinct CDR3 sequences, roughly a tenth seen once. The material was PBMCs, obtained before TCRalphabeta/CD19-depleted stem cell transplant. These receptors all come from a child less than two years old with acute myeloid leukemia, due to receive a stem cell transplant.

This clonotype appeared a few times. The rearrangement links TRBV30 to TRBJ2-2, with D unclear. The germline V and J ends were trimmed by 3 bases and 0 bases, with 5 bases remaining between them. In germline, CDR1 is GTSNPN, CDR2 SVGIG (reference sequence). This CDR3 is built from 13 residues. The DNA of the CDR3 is TGTGCCTGGAGGTCAGCGAACACCGGGGAGCTGTTTTTT. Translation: CAWRSANTGELFF. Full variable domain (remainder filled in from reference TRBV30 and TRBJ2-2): SQTIHQWPATLVQPVGSPLSLECTVEGTSNPNLYWYRQAAGRGLQLLFYSVGIGQISSEVPQNLSASRPQDRQFILSSKKLLLSDSGFYLCAWRSANTGELFFGEGSRLTVL.

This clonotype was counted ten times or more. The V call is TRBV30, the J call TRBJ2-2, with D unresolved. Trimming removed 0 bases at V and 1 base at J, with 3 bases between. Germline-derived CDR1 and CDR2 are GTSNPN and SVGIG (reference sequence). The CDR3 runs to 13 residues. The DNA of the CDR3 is TGTGCCTGGAGTGTAGGGAACACCGGGGAGCTGTTTTTT. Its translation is CAWSVGNTGELFF.

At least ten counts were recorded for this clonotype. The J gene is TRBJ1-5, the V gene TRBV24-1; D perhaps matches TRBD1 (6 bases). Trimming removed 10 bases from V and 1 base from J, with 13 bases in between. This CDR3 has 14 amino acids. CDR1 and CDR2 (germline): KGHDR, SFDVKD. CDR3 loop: CATAQGTSNQPQHF. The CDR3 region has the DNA TGTGCCACGGCGCAGGGGACAAGCAATCAGCCCCAGCATTTT.

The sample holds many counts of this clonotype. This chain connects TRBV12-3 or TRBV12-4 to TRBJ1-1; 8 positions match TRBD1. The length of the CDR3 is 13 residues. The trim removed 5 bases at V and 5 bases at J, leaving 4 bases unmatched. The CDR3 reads CASSRDRGTEAFF. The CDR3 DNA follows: TGTGCCAGCAGTCGCGACAGGGGAACTGAAGCTTTCTTT.

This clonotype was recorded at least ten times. CDR3 loop: CSARGGVAGGETQYF. The CDR3 nucleotides read TGCAGTGCTAGAGGTGGGGTAGCGGGAGGAGAGACCCAGTACTTC. J is TRBJ2-5 and V is TRBV20-1; 10 bases map to TRBD2. V dropped 1 base and J dropped 4; count of bases not matched to a gene: 6. Germline CDR1 DFQATT, CDR2 SNEGSKA (reference sequence). This CDR3 comprises 15 residues.

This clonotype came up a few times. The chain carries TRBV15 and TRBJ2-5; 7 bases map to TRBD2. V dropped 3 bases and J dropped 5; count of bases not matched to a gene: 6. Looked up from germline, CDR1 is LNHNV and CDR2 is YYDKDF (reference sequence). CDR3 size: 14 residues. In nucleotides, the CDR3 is TGTGCCACCAGCAGCGGGGGGTCCGGGGAGACCCAGTACTTC. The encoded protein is CATSSGGSGETQYF.

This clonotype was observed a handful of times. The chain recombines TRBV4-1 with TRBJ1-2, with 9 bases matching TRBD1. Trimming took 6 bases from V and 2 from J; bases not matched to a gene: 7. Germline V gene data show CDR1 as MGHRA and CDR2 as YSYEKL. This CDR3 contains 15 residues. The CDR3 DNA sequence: TGCGCCAGCAGATACTTGGGACAGGGCAACTATGGCTACACCTTC. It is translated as CASRYLGQGNYGYTF.

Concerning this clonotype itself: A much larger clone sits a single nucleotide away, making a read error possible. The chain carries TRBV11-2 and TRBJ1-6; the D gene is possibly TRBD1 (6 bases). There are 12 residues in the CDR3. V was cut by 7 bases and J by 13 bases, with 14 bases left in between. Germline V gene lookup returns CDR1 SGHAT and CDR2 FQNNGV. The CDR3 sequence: CASKRTGHPLHF. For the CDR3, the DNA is TGTGCCAGCAAACGAACAGGGCATCCCCTCCACTTT.